Shown below are 12 T cell receptor beta chains from a single sample sequenced in a study of human T cells and chemical hapten exposure (dated by TCRdb to the early 2020s). Total RNA was extracted from unfractionated whole blood that had been collected in Tempus Blood RNA tubes. The library was prepared using 5' RACE. Sequencing relied on an Illumina MiSeq. The public reads were run again by TCRdb, first through fastp at Q25 and then through MiXCR, and only productive beta chains were kept. Every CDR3 protein is listed once, alongside the most common genes and DNA of its rows. Here the sample has tens of thousands of distinct CDR3 sequences; under 10% occur a single time. Of the sample, 2% to 2.5% is held by the ten largest clones. The receptors shown here come from a male donor in good health.

This clonotype has just one count. Germline is not matched at one junction end, which may reflect a read error. The CDR3 sequence: CTSSNPQQGHREAFF. CDR3 nucleotides: TGCACCAGCAGCAACCCGCAACAGGGGCACCGTGAAGCTTTCTTT. J is TRBJ1-1 and V is TRBV5-1, with 7 nucleotides matching TRBD1. Germline V CDR1 and CDR2: SGHRS, YFSETQ. The CDR3 is 15 residues long.

A few counts support this clonotype. CDR3 DNA: TGTGCCAGCAGTACCCCAGGGGGCGGACTCACGTCGGGTAATGAGCAGTTCTTC. Encoded protein: CASSTPGGGLTSGNEQFF. The rearrangement uses TRBV12-3 or TRBV12-4 and TRBJ2-1; 8 nucleotides agree with TRBD1. V trimming: 5 bases; J trimming: 7 bases; junction bases outside the gene matches: 19. This CDR3 has 18 residues.

Ten or more counts support this clonotype. The rearrangement links TRBV6-2 or TRBV6-3 to TRBJ2-1, with D unclear. Germline CDR1 MNHEY, CDR2 SVGEGT. This CDR3 spans 14 amino acids. Deletions cut 3 bases from V and 0 bases from J, with 6 bases between. CDR3 in amino acids: CASSYAASYNEQFF. The CDR3 DNA reads TGTGCCAGCAGTTATGCTGCCTCCTACAATGAGCAGTTCTTC.

This clonotype has at least ten counts. The chain links TRBV5-1 to TRBJ2-5, with a weak D call TRBD2 (6 bases). Germline V gene data show CDR1 as SGHRS and CDR2 as YFSETQ. V lost 0 bases, J lost 4 bases, and 13 bases lay in between. The CDR3 is 15 amino acids. CDR3 residues: CASSLEGGRSETQYF. CDR3 coding DNA: TGCGCCAGCAGCTTGGAAGGAGGGCGTTCAGAGACCCAGTACTTC.

This chain uses TRBV7-2 with TRBJ2-3, with 7 bases that match TRBD2. The germline CDR1 and CDR2 sequences are SGHTA and FQGNSA. With V trimmed by 1 base and J by 2 bases, 12 bases remained unmatched. The CDR3 consists of 18 residues. The CDR3 region has the DNA TGTGCCAGCAGCTTAGAGGATCTAGCGGTTTTGGACACAGATACGCAGTATTTT. Its protein is CASSLEDLAVLDTDTQYF.

The chain is built from TRBV10-3 and TRBJ2-1; 8 bases are shared with TRBD2. V gave up 5 bases and J gave up 4 bases; unmatched junction bases: 4. This CDR3 comprises 14 residues. The germline CDR1 and CDR2 sequences are ENHRY and SYGVKD. CDR3 loop: CAISLGGGYNEQFF. The CDR3 DNA reads as TGTGCCATCAGTCTGGGCGGGGGGTACAATGAGCAGTTCTTC.

At least ten counts were recorded for this clonotype. This sequence joins TRBV5-1 and TRBJ2-5; 11 positions agree with TRBD2. J lost 3 bases, V lost 4 bases, and 2 bases had no gene match. This CDR3 is 14 amino acids long. The germline V gene encodes CDR1 SGHRS and CDR2 YFSETQ. The CDR3 region is CASSPGLAEETQYF. The CDR3 DNA reads TGCGCCAGCAGCCCGGGACTAGCGGAAGAGACCCAGTACTTC.

The gene calls are TRBV11-2 and TRBJ2-7; 7 nucleotides match TRBD1. Per the germline V gene, CDR1 is SGHAT and CDR2 is FQNNGV. The CDR3 has 18 amino acids. J gave up 5 bases and V 0 bases, and 16 bases lay outside the gene matches. The CDR3 sequence is CASSLDVVRDRVRNEQYF. The CDR3 coding sequence is TGTGCCAGCAGCTTAGATGTGGTGCGAGACAGGGTTCGGAACGAGCAGTACTTC.

This clonotype was seen ten or more times. V and J are TRBV7-9 and TRBJ1-5, with 7 bases aligning to TRBD1. This CDR3 contains 14 residues. With V trimmed by 5 bases and J by 5 bases, 6 bases remained unmatched. Germline assignment: CDR1 SEHNR and CDR2 FQNEAQ (reference sequence). The CDR3 here is CASSPGQDHQPQHF. The CDR3 DNA sequence: TGTGCCAGCAGCCCTGGACAGGATCATCAGCCCCAGCATTTT.

This clonotype was seen more than once but under ten times. The gene calls are TRBV19 and TRBJ1-1; maybe TRBD1 (5 bases). V was pared by 6 bases and J by 7 bases, with 12 bases between. CDR1 and CDR2 (germline): LNHDA, SQIVND (reference sequence). CDR3 length: 12 amino acids. The DNA of the CDR3 is TGTGCCAGTAGCCTCCGGGGGGGTGAAGCTTTCTTT. This codes for CASSLRGGEAFF.

The table lists this clonotype with a few counts. CDR3 sequence reads: CASSPRLRGINTGELFF. CDR3 nucleotide sequence: TGTGCCAGCAGCCCAAGGCTCCGGGGCATAAACACCGGGGAGCTGTTTTTT. The V gene is TRBV4-2, the J gene TRBJ2-2, with D perhaps being TRBD1 or TRBD2 (5 bases each). CDR3 length: 17 amino acids. CDR1 and CDR2 from the germline V gene are LGHNA and YNFKEQ. Trimming took 4 bases from V and 2 from J, leaving 17 bases between them.

There are a few counts of this clonotype. The chain couples TRBV2 to TRBJ1-4; D is uncertain. V shed 6 bases and J shed 8 bases, with 16 bases lying between them. This CDR3 comprises 14 residues. Germline V gene sequence: CDR1 SNHLY, CDR2 FYNNEI. CDR3 nucleotides: TGTGCCAGCAGGAGGGAGGCAGGCGGGGAAAAACTGTTTTTT. It encodes CASRREAGGEKLFF.